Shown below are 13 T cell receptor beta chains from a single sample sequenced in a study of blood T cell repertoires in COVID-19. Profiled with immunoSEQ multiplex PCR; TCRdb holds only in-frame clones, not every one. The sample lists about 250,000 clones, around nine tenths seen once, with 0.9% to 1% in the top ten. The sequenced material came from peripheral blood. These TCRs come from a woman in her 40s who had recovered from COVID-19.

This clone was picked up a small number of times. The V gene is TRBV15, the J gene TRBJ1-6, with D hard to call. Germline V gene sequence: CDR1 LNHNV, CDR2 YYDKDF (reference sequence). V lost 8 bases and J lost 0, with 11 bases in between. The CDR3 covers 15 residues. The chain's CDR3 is CATGGPSSYNSPLHF. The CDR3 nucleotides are TGTGCCACCGGCGGGCCCAGCTCCTATAATTCACCCCTCCACTTT.

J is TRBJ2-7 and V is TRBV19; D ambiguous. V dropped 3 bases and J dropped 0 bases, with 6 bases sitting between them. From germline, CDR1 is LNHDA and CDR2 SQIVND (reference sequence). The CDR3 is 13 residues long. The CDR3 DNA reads TGTGCCAGTAGTATCTCGTCCTCCTACGAGCAGTACTTC. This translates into CASSISSSYEQYF.

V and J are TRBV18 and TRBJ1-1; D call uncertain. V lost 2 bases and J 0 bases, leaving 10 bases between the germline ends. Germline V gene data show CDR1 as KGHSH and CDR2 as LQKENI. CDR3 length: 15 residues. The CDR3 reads CASSPTRDMNTEAFF. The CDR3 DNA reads TGTGCCAGCTCACCAACCAGAGACATGAACACTGAAGCTTTCTTT.

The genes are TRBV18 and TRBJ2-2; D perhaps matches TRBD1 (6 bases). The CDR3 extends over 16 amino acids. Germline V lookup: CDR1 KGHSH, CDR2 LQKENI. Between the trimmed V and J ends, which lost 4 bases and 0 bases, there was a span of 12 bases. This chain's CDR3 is CASSRDQGTNTGELFF. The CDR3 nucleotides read TGTGCCAGCTCACGTGACCAGGGGACGAACACCGGGGAGCTGTTTTTT.

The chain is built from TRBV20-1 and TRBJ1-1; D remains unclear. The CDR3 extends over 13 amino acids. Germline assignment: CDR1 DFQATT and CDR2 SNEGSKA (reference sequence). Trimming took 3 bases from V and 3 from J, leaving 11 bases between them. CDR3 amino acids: CSASRRTHTEAFF. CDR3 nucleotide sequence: TGCAGTGCTAGTCGGAGAACTCACACTGAAGCTTTCTTT.

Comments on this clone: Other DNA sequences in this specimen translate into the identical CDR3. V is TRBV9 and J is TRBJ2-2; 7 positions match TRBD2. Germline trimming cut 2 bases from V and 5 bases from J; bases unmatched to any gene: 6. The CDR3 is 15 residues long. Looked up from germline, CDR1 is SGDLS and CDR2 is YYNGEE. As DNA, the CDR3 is TGTGCCAGCAGCGTGGGCGGGAGTGGGACCGGGGAGCTGTTTTTT. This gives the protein CASSVGGSGTGELFF.

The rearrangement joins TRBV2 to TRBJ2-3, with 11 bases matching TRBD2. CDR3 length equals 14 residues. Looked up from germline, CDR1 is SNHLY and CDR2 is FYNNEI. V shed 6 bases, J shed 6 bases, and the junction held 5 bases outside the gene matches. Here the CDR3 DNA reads TGTGCCAGCAGGACTAGCGGGATCGTGGATACGCAGTATTTT. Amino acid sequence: CASRTSGIVDTQYF.

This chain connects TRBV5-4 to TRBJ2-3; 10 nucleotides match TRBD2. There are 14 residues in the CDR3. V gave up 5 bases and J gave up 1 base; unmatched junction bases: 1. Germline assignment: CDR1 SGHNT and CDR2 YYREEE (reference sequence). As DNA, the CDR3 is TGTGCCAGCAGAGGACTAGCGGGCACAGATACGCAGTATTTT. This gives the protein CASRGLAGTDTQYF. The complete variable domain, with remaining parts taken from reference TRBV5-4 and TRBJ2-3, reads ETGVTQSPTHLIKTRGQQVTLRCSSQSGHNTVSWYQQALGQGPQFIFQYYREEENGRGNFPPRFSGLQFPNYSSELNVNALELDDSALYLCASRGLAGTDTQYFGPGTRLTVL.

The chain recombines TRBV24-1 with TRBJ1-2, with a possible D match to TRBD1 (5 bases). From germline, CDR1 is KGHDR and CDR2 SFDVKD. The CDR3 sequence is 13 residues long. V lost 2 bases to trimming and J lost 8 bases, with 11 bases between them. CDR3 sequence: CATSDSTGLGYTF. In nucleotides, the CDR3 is TGTGCCACCAGTGATTCCACAGGATTGGGCTACACCTTC.

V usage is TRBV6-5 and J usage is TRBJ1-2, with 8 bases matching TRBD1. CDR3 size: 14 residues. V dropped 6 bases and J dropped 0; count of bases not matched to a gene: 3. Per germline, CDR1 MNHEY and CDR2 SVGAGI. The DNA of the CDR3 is TGTGCCAGCAGCCCGGGACAGGCTAACTATGGCTACACCTTC. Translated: CASSPGQANYGYTF.

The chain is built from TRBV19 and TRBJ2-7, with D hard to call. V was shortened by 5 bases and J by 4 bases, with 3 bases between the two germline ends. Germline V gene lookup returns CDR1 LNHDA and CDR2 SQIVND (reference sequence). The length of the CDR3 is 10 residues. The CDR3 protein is CASSLYEQYV. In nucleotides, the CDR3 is TGTGCCAGTAGTCTGTACGAGCAGTACGTC.

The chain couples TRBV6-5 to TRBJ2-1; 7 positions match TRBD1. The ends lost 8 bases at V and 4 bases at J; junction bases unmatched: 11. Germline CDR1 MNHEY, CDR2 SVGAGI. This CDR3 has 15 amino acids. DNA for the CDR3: TGTGCCAGCCGCGGCTCTCCAGGGGGTTACAATGAGCAGTTCTTC. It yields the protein CASRGSPGGYNEQFF.

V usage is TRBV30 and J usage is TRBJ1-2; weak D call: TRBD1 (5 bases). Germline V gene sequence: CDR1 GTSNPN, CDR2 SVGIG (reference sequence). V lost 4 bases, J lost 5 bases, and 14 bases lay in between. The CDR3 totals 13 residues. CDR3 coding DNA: TGTGCCTGGATTCCCCCAGGGTGGTATGGCTACACCTTC. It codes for CAWIPPGWYGYTF.